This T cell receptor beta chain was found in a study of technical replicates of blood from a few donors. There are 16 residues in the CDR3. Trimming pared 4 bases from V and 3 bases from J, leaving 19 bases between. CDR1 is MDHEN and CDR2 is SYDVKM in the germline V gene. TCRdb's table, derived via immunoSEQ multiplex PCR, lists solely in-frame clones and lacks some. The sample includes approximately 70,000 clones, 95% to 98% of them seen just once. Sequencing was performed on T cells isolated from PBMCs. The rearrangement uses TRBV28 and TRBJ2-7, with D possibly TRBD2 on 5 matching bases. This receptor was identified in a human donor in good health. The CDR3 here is CASSYVLGSGNYEQYF. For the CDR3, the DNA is TGTGCCAGCAGTTATGTCTTGGGGTCGGGGAACTACGAGCAGTACTTC. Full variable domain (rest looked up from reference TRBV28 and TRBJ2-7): DVKVTQSSRYLVKRTGEKVFLECVQDMDHENMFWYRQDPGLGLRLIYFSYDVKMKEKGDIPEGYSVSREKKERFSLILESASTNQTSMYLCASSYVLGSGNYEQYFGPGTRLTVT.